Detailed here is one T cell receptor (beta chain). Antigen specificity is unknown. The assay was immunoSEQ multiplex PCR, and TCRdb's table has in-frame clones only and misses some. The table includes about 20,000 clones, around four fifths detected once. This record belongs to a study of T cells in narcolepsy. At the level of the study: Healthy controls were enrolled alongside patients with narcolepsy type 1 or type 2. Notes on the study in general: Same-patient CSF and blood CD4+ T cell clonotypes included HCRT-specific and TRIB2-specific autoreactive ones. Reportedly, autoreactive clonotypes were serially detected in patients' blood but not controls'. Some memory CD4+ repertoires had no autoreactive clone sequences.

From germline, CDR1 is SGHTS and CDR2 YDEGEE. Trimming took 0 bases from V and 5 from J; bases not matched to a gene: 3. The CDR3 sequence is 15 residues long. V gene TRBV5-8 combines with J gene TRBJ1-4; TRBD1 aligns across 8 bases. The sequence came from a human donor in good health. Sequenced: memory (CD45RA-) CD4+ T cells from blood. The DNA for the CDR3 is TGTGCCAGCAGCTTGGCTGGGACAGGCAATGAAAAACTGTTTTTT. Translating gives CASSLAGTGNEKLFF. Based on the CDR3 plus reference TRBV5-8 and TRBJ1-4, the full variable domain is EAGVTQSPTHLIKTRGQQATLRCSPISGHTSVYWYQQALGLGLQFLLWYDEGEERNRGNFPPRFSGRQFPNYSSELNVNALELEDSALYLCASSLAGTGNEKLFFGSGTQLSVL.